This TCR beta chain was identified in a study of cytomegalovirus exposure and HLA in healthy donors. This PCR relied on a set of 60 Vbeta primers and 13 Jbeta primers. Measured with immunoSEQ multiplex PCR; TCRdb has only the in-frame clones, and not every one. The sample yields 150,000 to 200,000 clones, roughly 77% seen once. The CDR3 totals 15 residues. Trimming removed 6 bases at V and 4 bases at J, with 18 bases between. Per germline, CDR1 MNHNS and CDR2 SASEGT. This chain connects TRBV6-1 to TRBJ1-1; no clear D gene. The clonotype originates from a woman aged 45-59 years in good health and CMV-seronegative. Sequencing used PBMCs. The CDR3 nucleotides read TGTGCCAGCAGCGTTTCCACCGGGAGGGTCACTGAAGCTTTCTTT. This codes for CASSVSTGRVTEAFF.